The sequence of this TCR beta chain was determined in a study of shared clonotypes between healthy human individuals. Study-wide points: When compared with the clonotypes that were shared by all four sorted-subset donors, the non-shared clonotypes turned out to have lower generation probabilities.

A word on this clone: Its antigen remains unidentified.

Produced via immunoSEQ multiplex PCR; TCRdb's table is partial and in-frame only. The sample carries hundreds of thousands of clones, 73% recorded once. The CDR3 has 14 residues. Trimming removed 5 bases at V and 4 bases at J, with 15 bases between. CDR1 is SGHVS and CDR2 is FQNEAQ in the germline V gene. The sample taken for sequencing was memory CD4+ T cells sorted from blood. Subset of the sample: CD45RA-negative fraction. The receptor's source is a woman aged 25 to 39 in good health. The chain employs TRBV7-8 and TRBJ2-7; the D gene is possibly TRBD2 (6 bases). The chain's CDR3 is CASSPRDSMYEQYF. The CDR3 nucleotides read TGTGCCAGCAGCCCTAGGGACTCGATGTACGAGCAGTACTTC.